The 32 T cell receptor beta chains below all came from one sample that was sequenced in a study of a mutant IDH1 vaccine in newly diagnosed glioma. The time point was: week 35, safety follow-up. The content of each vaccine dose was 300 ug of mutant IDH1 20-mer peptide, and topical imiquimod accompanied it. Clones were read by immunoSEQ multiplex PCR, and TCRdb kept only the in-frame ones, dropping some. The profile shows tens of thousands of clones, 85% to 95% of them singletons. These receptors have no identified antigens. This specimen was PBMCs, taken from a glioma patient whose treatment included an IDH1 peptide vaccine. The receptors derive from a man aged 45 to 65 with glioma.

V usage is TRBV18 and J usage is TRBJ2-1, with 11 bases lining up with TRBD2. Per germline, CDR1 KGHSH and CDR2 LQKENI. The CDR3 is 16 amino acids. After removal of 3 bases from V and 2 bases from J, the junction contained 3 bases not matched to a gene. Here the CDR3 DNA reads TGTGCCAGCTCACCCGGGACTAGCGGAGCCTACAATGAGCAGTTCTTC. Protein product: CASSPGTSGAYNEQFF. Full variable domain (outside the CDR3, taken from reference TRBV18 and TRBJ2-1): NAGVMQNPRHLVRRRGQEARLRCSPMKGHSHVYWYRQLPEEGLKFMVYLQKENIIDESGMPKERFSAEFPKEGPSILRIQQVVRGDSAAYFCASSPGTSGAYNEQFFGPGTRLTVL.

V and J are TRBV5-1 and TRBJ1-3, with D perhaps matching TRBD1 (6 bases). Looked up from germline, CDR1 is SGHRS and CDR2 is YFSETQ. The CDR3 sequence is 17 residues long. Trimming removed 2 bases from V and 3 bases from J, with 18 bases in between. CDR3 sequence (DNA): TGCGCCAGCAGCTTACAGGGCTCCCTCTCTAGTGGAAACACCATATATTTT. It translates to CASSLQGSLSSGNTIYF.

The gene calls are TRBV10-1 and TRBJ2-1, with D perhaps TRBD1 (6 bases). CDR1 and CDR2 (germline): WNHNN, SYGVQD (reference sequence). Trimming left V 4 bases short and J 10 bases short, with 17 bases between. The CDR3 has 14 amino acids. The CDR3 loop reads CASSAYREASEQFF. The CDR3 coding sequence is TGCGCCAGCAGTGCTTACAGGGAAGCCAGCGAGCAGTTCTTC.

The chain is built from TRBV7-2 and TRBJ2-5; TRBD1 or TRBD2 may be the D gene (5 bases each). V was pared by 1 base and J by 5 bases, with 14 bases between. Germline V gene lookup returns CDR1 SGHTA and CDR2 FQGNSA. This CDR3 spans 15 amino acids. The CDR3 nucleotides read TGTGCCAGCAGCTTAGTTCGGGGCGTTGGGGAGACCCAGTACTTC. Protein: CASSLVRGVGETQYF.

As DNA, the CDR3 is TGTGCCAGCAGCCCTCGACAGGGGATGGGAGGGGGGACCCAGTACTTC. Amino acids: CASSPRQGMGGGTQYF. The rearrangement uses TRBV7-2 and TRBJ2-5, with D maybe TRBD1 (8 bases). CDR3 length: 16 residues. Germline V CDR1 and CDR2: SGHTA, FQGNSA. Trimming took 5 bases from V and 7 from J, leaving 23 bases between them.

The chain carries TRBV5-1 and TRBJ2-1, with 12 bases lining up with TRBD1. The ends lost 6 bases at V and 8 bases at J; junction bases unmatched: 9. From germline, CDR1 is SGHRS and CDR2 YFSETQ. The CDR3 consists of 15 residues. This chain's CDR3 is CASTSGTGGNDEQFF. DNA of the CDR3: TGCGCCAGCACCTCCGGGACAGGGGGCAACGATGAGCAGTTCTTC.

The gene calls are TRBV5-1 and TRBJ1-1; D not resolved. This CDR3 comprises 12 residues. Trimming cost V 2 bases and J 4 bases, with 6 bases left between them. Germline V gene data show CDR1 as SGHRS and CDR2 as YFSETQ. The CDR3 sequence is CASSFRGTEAFF. The CDR3 DNA reads as TGCGCCAGCAGCTTCCGGGGCACTGAAGCTTTCTTT.

This chain joins TRBV13 and TRBJ1-2; tentatively, D is TRBD1 (6 bases). Trimming took 2 bases from V and 8 from J, leaving 18 bases between them. Germline CDR1 reads PRHDT; CDR2 reads FYEKMQ (reference sequence). The CDR3 is 15 amino acids. Written as DNA, the CDR3 is TGTGCCAGCAGCTTACGACAGGTCCTGCTTATCGGCTACACCTTC. Its translation: CASSLRQVLLIGYTF.

The V and J genes are TRBV7-3 and TRBJ1-2; D may be TRBD1 (5 bases). CDR3 length equals 13 residues. Germline V gene data show CDR1 as SGHTA and CDR2 as FQGTGA. V lost 5 bases, J lost 6 bases, and 13 bases lay in between. This chain's CDR3 is CASSPGGENGYTF. In nucleotides, the CDR3 is TGTGCCAGCAGCCCTGGGGGGGAAAATGGCTACACCTTC.

The chain recombines TRBV7-9 with TRBJ2-2; D is undetermined. Germline V gives CDR1 SEHNR, CDR2 FQNEAQ (reference sequence). V dropped 1 base and J dropped 0 bases, with 9 bases sitting between them. The CDR3 is 16 amino acids. The CDR3 sequence: CASSLEGQANTGELFF. The DNA of the CDR3 is TGTGCCAGCAGCTTAGAAGGGCAGGCGAACACCGGGGAGCTGTTTTTT.

The chain links TRBV5-1 to TRBJ2-1; D is possibly TRBD2 (7 bases). This CDR3 has 14 amino acids. Trimming took off 4 bases at V and 9 bases at J, with 17 bases between the two ends. Per the germline V gene, CDR1 is SGHRS and CDR2 is YFSETQ. CDR3 sequence (DNA): TGCGCCAGCAGCGGAAGCGGGACATCGGGTGAGCAGTTCTTC. Translation: CASSGSGTSGEQFF.

This rearrangement joins TRBV19 to TRBJ1-1; maybe TRBD1 (5 bases). Trimming stripped 9 bases from V and 5 bases from J, with 19 bases between. The CDR3 consists of 14 residues. CDR1 is LNHDA and CDR2 is SQIVND in the germline V gene (reference sequence). CDR3 in DNA: TGTGCCAGCACCACTGGGGGTGGGTGGACTGAAGCTTTCTTT. Its translation is CASTTGGGWTEAFF.

The DNA for the CDR3 is TGTGCCAGCAGTCCCTCCCCGGGACAGTACGAGCAGTACTTC. Protein sequence: CASSPSPGQYEQYF. The gene calls are TRBV27 and TRBJ2-7; TRBD1 matches at 7 bases. Germline V lookup: CDR1 MNHEY, CDR2 SMNVEV (reference sequence). The CDR3 is 14 amino acids. Trimming cost V 5 bases and J 4 bases; bases outside gene matches: 8.

The J gene is TRBJ2-7, the V gene TRBV10-3; 7 nucleotides agree with TRBD1. Germline-derived CDR1 and CDR2 are ENHRY and SYGVKD. CDR3 length equals 15 residues. V shed 7 bases and J 2 bases; nucleotides not matched to a gene: 11. CDR3 loop: CAITPKTGSAYEQYF. CDR3 DNA sequence: TGTGCCATCACTCCTAAGACAGGGTCGGCCTACGAGCAGTACTTC.

The J gene is TRBJ2-5, the V gene TRBV9; 9 bases fit TRBD1. Germline V gives CDR1 SGDLS, CDR2 YYNGEE. Trimming removed 2 bases from V and 5 bases from J; junction bases left unmatched: 7. The CDR3 spans 15 residues. CDR3 DNA: TGTGCCAGCAGCGTTTCGACAGGGGGTCGGGAGACCCAGTACTTC. It translates to CASSVSTGGRETQYF.

CDR3 sequence: CSARSLETQYF. DNA for the CDR3: TGCAGTGCTCGCTCGCTAGAGACCCAGTACTTC. V is TRBV20-1 and J is TRBJ2-5, with D unresolved. CDR1 DFQATT and CDR2 SNEGSKA come from the germline V gene (reference sequence). The CDR3 runs to 11 residues. V was pared by 5 bases and J by 4 bases, with 8 bases between.

The J gene is TRBJ1-1, the V gene TRBV7-6; 8 nucleotides match TRBD1. The length of the CDR3 is 12 residues. The V segment lost 5 bases and the J segment 8 bases; nucleotides outside the gene matches: 4. The V gene's germline CDR1 is SGHVS and CDR2 FNYEAQ. In nucleotides, the CDR3 is TGTGCCAGCAGCGACACAGGGGGAGAAGCTTTCTTT. Translating gives CASSDTGGEAFF.

This chain uses TRBV27 with TRBJ2-5; 9 bases align to TRBD2. Germline values: CDR1 MNHEY, CDR2 SMNVEV (reference sequence). The CDR3 consists of 15 residues. The V segment lost 8 bases and the J segment 7 bases; nucleotides outside the gene matches: 14. Here the CDR3 reads CASSPSGAVGGTQYF. CDR3 DNA: TGTGCCAGCTCCCCTAGCGGGGCGGTTGGGGGGACCCAGTACTTC.

The count of this clone is one. This sequence joins TRBV18 and TRBJ2-1; 10 bases align to TRBD1. Losses at the gene ends were 5 bases for V and 7 bases for J; bases not matched to a gene: 11. The germline CDR1 and CDR2 sequences are KGHSH and LQKENI. The CDR3 sequence is 16 residues long. CDR3 DNA: TGTGCCAGCTCATCCGGACAGGGGGGCGCGAGTAATGAGCAGTTCTTC. Translation: CASSSGQGGASNEQFF.

The CDR3 DNA sequence: TGTGCCAGCAGCAAGACCGGGTCCCTGACAGAGCAGTACTTC. It is translated as CASSKTGSLTEQYF. The V and J genes are TRBV9 and TRBJ2-7; D not resolved. The CDR3 spans 14 residues. Trimming stripped 4 bases from V and 7 bases from J, with 18 bases between. Germline lookup yields CDR1 SGDLS and CDR2 YYNGEE. Combining the CDR3 with reference TRBV9 and TRBJ2-7 gives the whole variable domain DSGVTQTPKHLITATGQRVTLRCSPRSGDLSVYWYQQSLDQGLQFLIQYYNGEERAKGNILERFSAQQFPDLHSELNLSSLELGDSALYFCASSKTGSLTEQYFGPGTRLTVT.

CDR3 nucleotides: TGTGCCAGCAGCTTAGGGGTGACGGGGGGGCAATTCACAGATACGCAGTATTTT. It codes for CASSLGVTGGQFTDTQYF. This rearrangement joins TRBV7-9 to TRBJ2-3, with TRBD2 identical over 8 bases. Per germline, CDR1 SEHNR and CDR2 FQNEAQ (reference sequence). CDR3 length: 18 amino acids. The V gene end was trimmed by 1 base and the J gene end by 2 bases; junction bases not matched to a gene: 11. The whole variable domain, remainder taken from reference TRBV7-9 and TRBJ2-3, is DTGVSQNPRHKITKRGQNVTFRCDPISEHNRLYWYRQTLGQGPEFLTYFQNEAQLEKSRLLSDRFSAERPKGSFSTLEIQRTEQGDSAMYLCASSLGVTGGQFTDTQYFGPGTRLTVL.

This chain's CDR3 is CASSATQGQRSNQPQHF. The CDR3 DNA reads as TGTGCCAGTAGTGCCACCCAAGGACAGAGGAGCAATCAGCCCCAGCATTTT. The rearrangement links TRBV19 to TRBJ1-5, with D possibly TRBD1 on 6 matching bases. Trimming took 5 bases from V and 1 from J, leaving 18 bases between them. Germline values: CDR1 LNHDA, CDR2 SQIVND (reference sequence). The CDR3 length is 17 residues.

The V and J genes are TRBV18 and TRBJ2-5; D not certain. Between the trimmed V and J ends, which lost 3 bases and 5 bases, there was a span of 7 bases. CDR1 is KGHSH, CDR2 LQKENI, per germline. The length of the CDR3 is 12 residues. This chain's CDR3 is CASSPARETQYF. The CDR3 DNA reads as TGTGCCAGCTCACCTGCGCGGGAGACCCAGTACTTC.

This sequence joins TRBV4-1 and TRBJ2-7; the D gene is possibly TRBD2 (5 bases). Germline-derived CDR1 and CDR2 are MGHRA and YSYEKL. V lost 1 base to trimming and J lost 2 bases, with 12 bases between them. The CDR3 contains 15 residues. Here the CDR3 DNA reads TGCGCCAGCAGCCAAGTGGTAGAGGGTCCCTACGAGCAGTACTTC. This gives the protein CASSQVVEGPYEQYF.

The V gene is TRBV18, the J gene TRBJ1-2; D possibly corresponds to TRBD1 (6 bases). The germline V gene has CDR1 KGHSH and CDR2 LQKENI. The V gene lost 1 base and the J gene lost 6 bases, with 6 bases spanning the gap. The CDR3 totals 12 residues. CDR3 sequence reads: CASSPRQDGYTF. The CDR3 region has the DNA TGTGCCAGCTCACCACGACAGGATGGCTACACCTTC.

The rearrangement links TRBV5-6 to TRBJ1-4; D is uncertain. The CDR3 runs to 14 residues. The V end was cut by 0 bases, the J end by 7 bases, with 10 bases between. Germline values: CDR1 SGHDT, CDR2 YYEEEE. The CDR3 DNA is TGTGCCAGCAGCTTGGTTGCTACGGGTGAAAAACTGTTTTTT. Amino acids: CASSLVATGEKLFF. The full variable domain, rest sourced from reference TRBV5-6 and TRBJ1-4, is DAGVTQSPTHLIKTRGQQVTLRCSPKSGHDTVSWYQQALGQGPQFIFQYYEEEERQRGNFPDRFSGHQFPNYSSELNVNALLLGDSALYLCASSLVATGEKLFFGSGTQLSVL.

This chain connects TRBV6-1 to TRBJ2-7; TRBD2 might be the D (6 bases). The V and J ends lost 7 bases and 6 bases respectively, with 19 bases between them. CDR1 and CDR2 (germline): MNHNS, SASEGT. CDR3 length equals 14 residues. The CDR3 sequence is CASTRDWSAGEQYF. DNA for the CDR3: TGTGCCAGCACCCGGGACTGGTCGGCGGGCGAGCAGTACTTC.

J is TRBJ1-4 and V is TRBV28, with D tentatively TRBD1 (6 bases). Between the trimmed V and J ends, which lost 7 bases and 7 bases, there was a span of 19 bases. The length of the CDR3 is 15 residues. Germline assignment: CDR1 MDHEN and CDR2 SYDVKM. The CDR3 region is CASTTAGAPSEKLFF. The DNA for the CDR3 is TGTGCCAGCACCACGGCGGGGGCGCCGAGTGAAAAACTGTTTTTT.

V usage is TRBV6-5 and J usage is TRBJ1-4; weak D call: TRBD1 (5 bases). V lost 2 bases and J lost 8, with 12 bases in between. This CDR3 comprises 14 residues. Germline lookup yields CDR1 MNHEY and CDR2 SVGAGI. CDR3 sequence reads: CASSYIGRDEKLFF. The CDR3 DNA is TGTGCCAGCAGTTACATCGGCAGGGACGAAAAACTGTTTTTT.

This rearrangement joins TRBV7-2 to TRBJ1-6; D unresolved. The ends were cut back, 1 base at V and 9 bases at J, with 10 bases in the middle. Germline CDR1 reads SGHTA; CDR2 reads FQGNSA. There are 14 residues in the CDR3. Here the CDR3 reads CASSLEKGSSPLHF. The CDR3, as DNA: TGTGCCAGCAGCTTAGAAAAGGGAAGTTCACCCCTCCACTTT.

The gene calls are TRBV9 and TRBJ2-3; D is uncertain. The CDR3 is 14 amino acids. V was pared by 1 base and J by 1 base, with 7 bases between. CDR1 and CDR2 from the germline V gene are SGDLS and YYNGEE. The CDR3 sequence: CASSVFYGTDTQYF. CDR3 nucleotide sequence: TGTGCCAGCAGCGTATTCTACGGCACAGATACGCAGTATTTT.

This clone was seen once. The chain combines TRBV5-1 with TRBJ2-5; D may be TRBD2 (7 bases). CDR3 length: 15 residues. The V end was cut by 0 bases, the J end by 3 bases, with 12 bases between. Germline V gene data show CDR1 as SGHRS and CDR2 as YFSETQ. The CDR3 nucleotides read TGCGCCAGCAGCTTGGTGCGGGGGCTCGAAGAGACCCAGTACTTC. Its translation is CASSLVRGLEETQYF.